Listed below are T cell receptor beta chains from one sample, sequenced in a study of blood T cell repertoires in COVID-19. Repertoires were generated with immunoSEQ multiplex PCR, while TCRdb's copy carries only in-frame clones and drops some. This sample has 55,000 to 80,000 clones, with over 75% found just once. The sequenced sample was peripheral blood. The receptors derive from a man between 60 and 75 years old with acute or convalescent COVID-19. The CDR3 runs from the conserved cysteine through the conserved F or W. The D gene is left open where the match is weak. Clone size appears in some rows only: once, few, many, or a class for an expanded clone.

clone_size,v_call,d_call,j_call,cdr3_nt,cdr3_aa
.,TRBV19,.,TRBJ1-1,TGTGCCAGTACTTACAGGGATGAAGCTTTCTTT,CASTYRDEAFF
.,TRBV30,.,TRBJ2-1,TGTGCCTGGAGTAAGCCTGTCGATCCCTCCTACAATGAGCAGTTCTTC,CAWSKPVDPSYNEQFF
.,TRBV7-8,.,TRBJ2-7,TGTGCCAGCAGCGCGGACAGCCGCACCTACGAGCAGTACTTC,CASSADSRTYEQYF
.,TRBV24-1,.,TRBJ2-5,TGTGCCACCAGTGATTCAGGGCGAGAGACCCAGTACTTC,CATSDSGRETQYF
.,TRBV6-6,.,TRBJ2-5,TGTGCCAGCAGTTACCGCGGGGAAAATCAAGAGACCCAGTACTTC,CASSYRGENQETQYF
.,TRBV30,.,TRBJ1-1,TGTGCCTGGAGCGATCGCGGGACCGCGGGGGGTGGAGCTTTCTTT,CAWSDRGTAGGGAFF
.,TRBV28,.,TRBJ1-6,TGTGCCAGCAGTTTATTGGGGGGGTGGGGGAGTAATTCACCCCTCCACTTT,CASSLLGGWGSNSPLHF
.,TRBV6-2/TRBV6-3,TRBD2,TRBJ2-6,TGTGCCAGCAGTTACTCGCAACGGGAGGGCCCTATCTCTGGGGCCAACGTCCTGACTTTC,CASSYSQREGPISGANVLTF
.,TRBV19,.,TRBJ1-4,TGTGCCAGTAGTATACCCCAGGGTCGGAAACTCTTT,CASSIPQGRKLF
.,TRBV29-1,TRBD2,TRBJ2-3,TGCAGCGTTGAAAGTCCCGGGCGGACTAGCGGGAGATTTCCGTCAGATACGCAGTATTTT,CSVESPGRTSGRFPSDTQYF
.,TRBV10-1,TRBD2,TRBJ2-3,TGCGCCAGCAGTGCAGTAGCTAGCGGGAATACGCAGTATTTT,CASSAVASGNTQYF
.,TRBV7-9,TRBD1,TRBJ1-1,TGTGCCAGCACAAAAGGACAGGGGGGGAACACTGAAGCTTTCTTT,CASTKGQGGNTEAFF
.,TRBV7-3,.,TRBJ1-2,TGTGCCAGCAGCTTAAATGCGGGTGTAGAAGGCTACACCTTC,CASSLNAGVEGYTF
.,TRBV6-2/TRBV6-3,.,TRBJ1-1,TGTGCCAGCAGTTACGGAATCGGGGGGAGGAACACTGAAGCTTTCTTT,CASSYGIGGRNTEAFF
few,TRBV9,.,TRBJ1-1,TGTGCCAGCAGCGTAGAAGCGAACACTGAAGCTTTCTTT,CASSVEANTEAFF
once,TRBV28,.,TRBJ1-2,TGTGCCAGCAGGCCCTCAGGGTTTGGCTACACCTTC,CASRPSGFGYTF
many,TRBV11-2,TRBD2,TRBJ2-7,TGTGCCAGCAGCTTAGTTCTGGGGGGGGACGAGCAGTACTTC,CASSLVLGGDEQYF